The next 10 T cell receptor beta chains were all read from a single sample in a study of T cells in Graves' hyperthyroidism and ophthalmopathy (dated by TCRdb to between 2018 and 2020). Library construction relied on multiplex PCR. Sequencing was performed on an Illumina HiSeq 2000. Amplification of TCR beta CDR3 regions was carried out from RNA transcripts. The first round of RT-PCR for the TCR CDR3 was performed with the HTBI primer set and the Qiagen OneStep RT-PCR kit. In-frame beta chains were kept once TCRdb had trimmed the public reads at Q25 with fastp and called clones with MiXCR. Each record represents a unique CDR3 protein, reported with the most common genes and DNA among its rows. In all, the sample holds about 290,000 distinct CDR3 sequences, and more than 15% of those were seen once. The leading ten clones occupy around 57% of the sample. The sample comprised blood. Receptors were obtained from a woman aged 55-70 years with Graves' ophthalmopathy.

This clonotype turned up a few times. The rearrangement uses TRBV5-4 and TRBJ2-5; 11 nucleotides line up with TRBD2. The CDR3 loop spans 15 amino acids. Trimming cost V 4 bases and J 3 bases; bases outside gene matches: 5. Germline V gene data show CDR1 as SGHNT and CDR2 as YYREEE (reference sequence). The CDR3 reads CASSKPGLAEETQYF. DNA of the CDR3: TGTGCCAGCAGCAAACCGGGACTAGCGGAAGAGACCCAGTACTTC.

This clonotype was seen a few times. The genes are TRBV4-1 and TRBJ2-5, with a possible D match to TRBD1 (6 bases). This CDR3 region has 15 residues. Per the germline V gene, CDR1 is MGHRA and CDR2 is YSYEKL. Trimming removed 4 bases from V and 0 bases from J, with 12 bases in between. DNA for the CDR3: TGCGCCAGCAGCCTTCGGGACACCTACCAAGAGACCCAGTACTTC. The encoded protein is CASSLRDTYQETQYF.

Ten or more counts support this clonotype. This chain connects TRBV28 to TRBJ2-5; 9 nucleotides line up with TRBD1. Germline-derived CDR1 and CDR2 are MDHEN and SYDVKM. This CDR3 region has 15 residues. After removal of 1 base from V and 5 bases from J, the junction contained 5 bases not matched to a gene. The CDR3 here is CASSLLYRGPETQYF. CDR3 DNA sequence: TGTGCCAGCAGTTTATTATACAGGGGGCCGGAGACCCAGTACTTC.

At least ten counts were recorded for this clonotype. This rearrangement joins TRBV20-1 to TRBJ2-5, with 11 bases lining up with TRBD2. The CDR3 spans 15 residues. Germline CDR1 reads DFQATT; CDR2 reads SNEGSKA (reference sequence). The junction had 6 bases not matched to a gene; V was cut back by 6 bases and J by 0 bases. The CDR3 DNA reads TGCAGTGCCACTGGACTAGCGGGCAACCAAGAGACCCAGTACTTC. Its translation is CSATGLAGNQETQYF.

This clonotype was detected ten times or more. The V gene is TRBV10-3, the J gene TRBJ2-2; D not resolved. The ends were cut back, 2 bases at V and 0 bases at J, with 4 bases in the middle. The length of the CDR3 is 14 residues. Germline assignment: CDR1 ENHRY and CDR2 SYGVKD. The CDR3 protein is CAISEGPNTGELFF. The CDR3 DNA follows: TGTGCCATCAGTGAGGGGCCGAACACCGGGGAGCTGTTTTTT.

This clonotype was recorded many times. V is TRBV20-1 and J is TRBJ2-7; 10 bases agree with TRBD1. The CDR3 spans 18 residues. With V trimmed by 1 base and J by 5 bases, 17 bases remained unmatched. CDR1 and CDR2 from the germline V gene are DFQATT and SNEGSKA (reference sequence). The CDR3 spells CSARATGTGAASGHEQYF. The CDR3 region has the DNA TGCAGTGCTAGAGCAACCGGGACAGGGGCCGCGAGTGGTCACGAGCAGTACTTC.

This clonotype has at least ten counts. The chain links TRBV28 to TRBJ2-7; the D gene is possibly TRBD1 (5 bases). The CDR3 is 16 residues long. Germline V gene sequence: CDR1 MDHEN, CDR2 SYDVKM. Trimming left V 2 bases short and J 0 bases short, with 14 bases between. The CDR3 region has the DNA TGTGCCAGCAGTTTAGGAGACAGTGTTCTCTCCTACGAGCAGTACTTC. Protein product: CASSLGDSVLSYEQYF.

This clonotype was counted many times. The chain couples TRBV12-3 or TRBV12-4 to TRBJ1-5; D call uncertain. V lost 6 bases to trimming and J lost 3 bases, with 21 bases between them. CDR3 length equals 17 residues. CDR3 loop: CASSPPVIGYNNQPQHF. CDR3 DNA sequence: TGTGCCAGCAGCCCACCCGTCATTGGGTATAACAATCAGCCCCAGCATTTT.

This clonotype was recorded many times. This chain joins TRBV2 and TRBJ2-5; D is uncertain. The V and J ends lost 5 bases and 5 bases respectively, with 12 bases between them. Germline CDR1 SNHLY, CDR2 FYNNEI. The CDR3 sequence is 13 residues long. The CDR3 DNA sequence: TGTGCCAGCAGTCCCCTGTTTTCGGAGACCCAGTACTTC. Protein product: CASSPLFSETQYF.

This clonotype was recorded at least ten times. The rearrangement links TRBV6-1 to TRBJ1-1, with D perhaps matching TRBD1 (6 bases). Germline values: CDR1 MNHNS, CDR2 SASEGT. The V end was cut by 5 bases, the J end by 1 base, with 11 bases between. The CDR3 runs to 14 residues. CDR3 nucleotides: TGTGCCAGCAGTTATCAGGGGCCGAACACTGAAGCTTTCTTT. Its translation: CASSYQGPNTEAFF.